The sequence of this TCR beta chain was determined in a study of CD8+CD57+ T cells in acquired aplastic anemia. On the study more broadly: The mean DNA yield obtained from sorted CD4+ and CD8+ cells came to around 3 ug. Healthy donor CD4+ samples were sequenced to a depth that averaged around 9.8 million reads. The study's findings and limits: The study identified twenty-nine CD8+ CDR3 sequences shared by patients and controls.

CDR3 length: 16 amino acids. Germline V lookup: CDR1 SQVTM, CDR2 ANQGSEA. V was cut by 5 bases and J by 1 base, with 20 bases left in between. The TCR beta profiling, which covered VDJ combination and CDR3 sequence, was carried out using genomic DNA as the template. TCRdb analysed the reads with MiXCR anew, one entry per CDR3 protein. The sample consists of more than 45,000 distinct CDR3 sequences, over 60% of them appearing once. Regarding this clonotype: Its cognate antigen is unknown.

This sequence joins TRBV29-1 and TRBJ1-1; the D is unclear. The sequence was collected from a human donor in good health, serving as a control. The sample taken for sequencing was sorted CD4+, CD8+, or CD8+CD57+ T cells (not recorded which) from PBMCs. CDR3 loop: CSVSPELRQRNTEAFF. The CDR3 DNA reads TGCAGCGTTTCACCAGAGCTGCGACAAAGGAACACTGAAGCTTTCTTT.